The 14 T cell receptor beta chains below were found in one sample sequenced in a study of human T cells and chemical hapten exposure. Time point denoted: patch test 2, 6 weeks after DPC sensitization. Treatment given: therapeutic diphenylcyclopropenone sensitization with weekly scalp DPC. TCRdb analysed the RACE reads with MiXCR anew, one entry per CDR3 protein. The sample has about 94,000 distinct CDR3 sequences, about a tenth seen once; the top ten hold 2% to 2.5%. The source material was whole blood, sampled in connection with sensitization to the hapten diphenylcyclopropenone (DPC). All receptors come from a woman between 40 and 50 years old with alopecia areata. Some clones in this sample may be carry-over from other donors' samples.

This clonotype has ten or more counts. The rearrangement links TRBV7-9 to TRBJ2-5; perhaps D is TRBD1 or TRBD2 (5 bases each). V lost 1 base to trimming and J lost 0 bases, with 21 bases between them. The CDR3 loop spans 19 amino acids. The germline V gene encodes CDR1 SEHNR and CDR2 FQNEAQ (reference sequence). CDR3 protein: CASSLGASAAGSHQETQYF. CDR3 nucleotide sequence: TGTGCCAGCAGCTTAGGAGCCTCCGCGGCAGGGAGCCACCAAGAGACCCAGTACTTC.

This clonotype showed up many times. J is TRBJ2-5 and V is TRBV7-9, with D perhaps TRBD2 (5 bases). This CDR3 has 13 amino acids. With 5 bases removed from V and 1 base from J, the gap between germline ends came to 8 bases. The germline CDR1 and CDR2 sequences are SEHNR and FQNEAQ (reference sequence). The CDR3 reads CASSGSVQETQYF. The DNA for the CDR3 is TGTGCCAGCAGCGGTAGCGTCCAAGAGACCCAGTACTTC. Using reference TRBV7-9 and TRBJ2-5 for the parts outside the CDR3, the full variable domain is DTGVSQNPRHKITKRGQNVTFRCDPISEHNRLYWYRQTLGQGPEFLTYFQNEAQLEKSRLLSDRFSAERPKGSFSTLEIQRTEQGDSAMYLCASSGSVQETQYFGPGTRLLVL.

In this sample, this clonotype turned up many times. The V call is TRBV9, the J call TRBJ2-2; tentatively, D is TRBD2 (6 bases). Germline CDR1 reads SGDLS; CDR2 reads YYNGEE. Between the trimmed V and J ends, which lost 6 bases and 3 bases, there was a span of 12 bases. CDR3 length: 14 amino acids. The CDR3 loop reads CASTRRVDTGELFF. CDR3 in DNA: TGTGCCAGCACTCGGAGGGTTGACACCGGGGAGCTGTTTTTT. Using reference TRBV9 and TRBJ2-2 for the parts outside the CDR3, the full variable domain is DSGVTQTPKHLITATGQRVTLRCSPRSGDLSVYWYQQSLDQGLQFLIQYYNGEERAKGNILERFSAQQFPDLHSELNLSSLELGDSALYFCASTRRVDTGELFFGEGSRLTVL.

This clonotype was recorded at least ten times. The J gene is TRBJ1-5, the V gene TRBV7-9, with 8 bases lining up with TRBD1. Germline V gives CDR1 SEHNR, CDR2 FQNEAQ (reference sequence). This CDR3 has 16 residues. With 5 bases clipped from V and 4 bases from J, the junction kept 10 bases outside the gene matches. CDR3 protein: CASSRWTGTENQPQHF. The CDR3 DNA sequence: TGTGCCAGCAGCCGTTGGACAGGGACAGAGAATCAGCCCCAGCATTTT.

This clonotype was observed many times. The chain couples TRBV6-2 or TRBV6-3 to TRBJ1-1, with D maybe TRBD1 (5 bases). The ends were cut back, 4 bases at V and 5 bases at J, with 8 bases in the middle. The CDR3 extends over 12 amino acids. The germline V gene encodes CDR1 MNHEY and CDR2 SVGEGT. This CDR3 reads CASSWGRTEAFF. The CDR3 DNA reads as TGTGCCAGCAGTTGGGGGAGGACTGAAGCTTTCTTT.

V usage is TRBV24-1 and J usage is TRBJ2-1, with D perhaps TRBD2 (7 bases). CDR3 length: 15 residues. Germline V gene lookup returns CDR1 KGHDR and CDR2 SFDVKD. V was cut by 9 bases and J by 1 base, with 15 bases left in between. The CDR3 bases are TGTGCCACCTCTCCCAGCGGGACATCCTACAATGAGCAGTTCTTC. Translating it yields CATSPSGTSYNEQFF.

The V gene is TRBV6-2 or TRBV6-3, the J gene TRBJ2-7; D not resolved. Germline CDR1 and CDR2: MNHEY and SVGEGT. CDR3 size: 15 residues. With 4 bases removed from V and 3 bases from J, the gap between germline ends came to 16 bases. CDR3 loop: CASSSAARIDYEQYF. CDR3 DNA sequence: TGTGCCAGCAGTTCCGCCGCCAGAATTGACTACGAGCAGTACTTC.

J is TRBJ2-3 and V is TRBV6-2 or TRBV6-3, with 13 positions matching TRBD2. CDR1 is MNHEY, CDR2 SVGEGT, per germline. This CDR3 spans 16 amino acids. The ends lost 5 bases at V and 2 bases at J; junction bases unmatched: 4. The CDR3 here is CASSQGLAGVTDTQYF. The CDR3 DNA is TGTGCCAGCAGTCAAGGACTAGCGGGGGTCACAGATACGCAGTATTTT.

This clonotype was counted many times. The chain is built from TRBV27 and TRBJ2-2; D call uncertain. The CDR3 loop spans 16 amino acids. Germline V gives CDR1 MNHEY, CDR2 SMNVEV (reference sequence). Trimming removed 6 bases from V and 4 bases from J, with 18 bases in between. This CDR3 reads CASRTIIRRGTGELFF. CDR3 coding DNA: TGTGCCAGCAGGACGATAATAAGGCGAGGCACCGGGGAGCTGTTTTTT.

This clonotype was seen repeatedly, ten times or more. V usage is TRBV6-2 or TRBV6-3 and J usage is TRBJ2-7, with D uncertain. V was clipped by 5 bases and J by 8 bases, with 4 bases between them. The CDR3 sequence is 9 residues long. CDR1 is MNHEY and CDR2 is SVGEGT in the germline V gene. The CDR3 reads CASSTQQYF. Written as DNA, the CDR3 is TGTGCCAGCAGTACCCAGCAGTACTTC.

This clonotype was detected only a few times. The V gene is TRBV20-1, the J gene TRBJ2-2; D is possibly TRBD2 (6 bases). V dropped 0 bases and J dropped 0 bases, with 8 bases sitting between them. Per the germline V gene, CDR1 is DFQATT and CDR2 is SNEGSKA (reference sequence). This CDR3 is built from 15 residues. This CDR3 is CSARDAGTNTGELFF. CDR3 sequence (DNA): TGCAGTGCTAGAGATGCGGGGACGAACACCGGGGAGCTGTTTTTT.

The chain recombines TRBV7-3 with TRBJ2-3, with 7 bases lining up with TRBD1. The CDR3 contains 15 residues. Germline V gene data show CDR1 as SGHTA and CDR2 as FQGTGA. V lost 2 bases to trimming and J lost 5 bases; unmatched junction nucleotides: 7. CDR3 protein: CASSLQGSGGDTQYF. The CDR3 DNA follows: TGTGCCAGCAGCTTACAGGGGTCAGGGGGAGATACGCAGTATTTT.

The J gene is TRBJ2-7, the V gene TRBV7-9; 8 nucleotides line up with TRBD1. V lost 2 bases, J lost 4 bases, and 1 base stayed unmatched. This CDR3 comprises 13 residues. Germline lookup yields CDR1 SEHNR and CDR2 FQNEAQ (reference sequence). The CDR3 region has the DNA TGTGCCAGCAGCTTAACAGGGGGATACGAGCAGTACTTC. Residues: CASSLTGGYEQYF. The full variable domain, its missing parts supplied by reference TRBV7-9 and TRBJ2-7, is DTGVSQNPRHKITKRGQNVTFRCDPISEHNRLYWYRQTLGQGPEFLTYFQNEAQLEKSRLLSDRFSAERPKGSFSTLEIQRTEQGDSAMYLCASSLTGGYEQYFGPGTRLTVT.

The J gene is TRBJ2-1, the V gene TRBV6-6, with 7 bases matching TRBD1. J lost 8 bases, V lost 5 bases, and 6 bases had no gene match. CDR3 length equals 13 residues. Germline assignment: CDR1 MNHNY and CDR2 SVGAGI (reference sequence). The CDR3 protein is CASSLQGIDEQFF. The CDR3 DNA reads TGTGCCAGCAGTCTACAGGGGATAGATGAGCAGTTCTTC.